This section outlines one T cell receptor beta chain sequence together with its context. The sample holds one count of this clone. What antigen it recognizes has not been identified. Nothing much larger sits one base from this clone, and base qualities are not available. The data are from a study of cytomegalovirus exposure and HLA in healthy donors (dated by TCRdb to 2017 to 2019). Regarding the complete study: An earlier analysis of approximately 550 of the donors reported about 250 Gb of sequence data and around 120 million unique TCR beta sequences from about 180 million T cells. Roughly 300 gigabases of sequencing data and some 85 million unique TCR sequences were included in an early release covering several hundred HLA-typed donors. Of the roughly 430 genotyped donors, approximately 80% fell in the genetic ancestry cluster associated with self-reported Caucasian donors. The study aimed to test whether cataloging public T cell receptors could reveal signatures of past pathogen exposure. The study profiled the T cell repertoires of approximately 700 subjects by immunosequencing and related them to cytomegalovirus serostatus. Besides the first cohort of more than 650 subjects, a separate validation cohort made up of 120 or so different subjects was used. The study combined high-throughput TCR immunosequencing, statistical association of individual TCRs with disease status, and machine learning to predict cytomegalovirus infection status. A later analysis re-analyzed previously published TCR beta repertoires from 550 to 700 donors and added high-resolution HLA genotyping to study TCR occurrence patterns. The later analysis used no new phenotypic data to find candidate immune exposures, relying instead on TCR beta sequences and their occurrence across donors. An earlier analysis of around 580 of the donors used high-throughput TCR beta sequencing to judge whether each TCR beta V gene segment behaved as functional or pseudogenic. Donor age, sex, ethnicity and CMV serostatus were compiled alongside the repertoire data. Genome-wide SNP genotypes for about 55% of the 666 donors were used in a later genetic analysis, which treated that subset as a discovery cohort. All discovery cohort repertoires had been generated on a single sequencing platform. HLA typing covered class I and class II loci at four-digit resolution. The number of donors typed differed by locus, with about 620-630 for A, B, C, DRB1 and DQB1, 522 for DQA1, 606 for DPA1, and under 490 for DPB1. A handful of DR-DQ haplotypes were handled as single units for association and clustering because linkage in the cohort was strong. On average, roughly 250,000 unique TCR beta nucleotide sequences were sequenced per donor among about 400 genotyped donors of the cohort, with roughly 18% of those sequences being non-productive. Beyond this particular receptor, the publication reports: In a later analysis, TCR association rates were found to vary across HLA loci, with the most associated TCRs seen for DRB1 alleles and the fewest for HLA-C alleles. The authors suggested that the approach could potentially be generalized to other disease states and immunological phenotypes. According to a later genetic analysis, donors in an Asian-associated ancestry cluster had fewer N-insertions in productive TCRs than the approximately 650-donor mean. In a later analysis, HLA-associated TCR beta chains were found to be more clonally expanded and to have lower generation probabilities than equally common non-associated chains. In a later genetic analysis, a missense DCLRE1C variant was associated with V-gene and J-gene trimming of TCR beta chains, and the association was replicated in an independent cohort. In vitro tests confirmed that a few of the cytomegalovirus-associated TCR beta chains recognize cytomegalovirus antigens. Several of the top co-occurrence clusters appeared to be linked to parvovirus B19, influenza, CMV and Epstein-Barr virus, according to a later analysis. CMV serostatus was the only immune exposure information available for the cohort. According to a later analysis, most CMV-associated TCR beta chains appeared to be HLA-restricted, and the HLA associations seemed to be driven largely by CMV exposure. A total of about 150 TCR beta chains were listed by the study as associated with cytomegalovirus. A further reported finding was that TCR beta sequences accurately predicted the HLA-A and HLA-B alleles for most subjects in the first cohort. The earlier analysis of approximately 540 of the donors excluded 15 to 20 rarely observed V segments, including chromosome 9 orphons, because counts were too low. A cluster of highly shared sequence variants was judged likely to be a technical artifact of the sequencing pipeline. Roughly uniform sequencing depth across donors was assumed in presence/absence analyses, although this assumption may not hold. Specific HLA alleles were associated with 16,951 TCR beta sequences at a false discovery rate of 0.05 in a later analysis. An earlier analysis of some 590 of the donors showed that most TCR beta V segments appeared in productive rearrangements either about 87% or about 30% of the time, which broadly matched IMGT annotations. Some IMGT-functional V segments, including TRBV6-2 and TRBV6-3, could not be distinguished by the 87-base-pair reads and were therefore excluded. Correlated functional status among segregating V segments might reflect linkage disequilibrium, but an unknown experimental factor could not be ruled out. When HLA alleles, especially DR and DQ, strongly co-occurred, TCR associations were difficult to assign to individual alleles. The classifier was reported to diagnose cytomegalovirus status with high specificity and sensitivity in both the original and validation cohorts. Only TCR beta chains were sequenced in this cohort, and the absence of alpha or paired-chain data limited detectable features. Because HLA typing was missing for some donors at each locus, association tests included only the typed subset. While some public TCRs were present in many individuals, most TCR sequences turned up only very rarely across donors.

The cohort consisted of approximately 690 healthy bone marrow donors. At the time of sampling, every cohort member was nominally healthy, though immune exposures that went unrecorded were likely present. The donor was CMV seronegative and belonged to the group of over 300 seronegative cohort members. Each donor provided a peripheral blood sample, and peripheral blood mononuclear cells were used for TCR beta sequencing. Genomic DNA extraction from the blood cell samples was performed with the Qiagen DNeasy Blood Extraction Kit. The library was produced with the immunoSEQ multiplex PCR assay. A mixture of 60 forward primers for TCR Vbeta segments and 13 reverse primers for TCR Jbeta segments was used in the multiplex PCR. Amplification of the CDR3 region of rearranged TCR beta genes was performed with a multiplex PCR assay on genomic DNA. On the Illumina HiSeq System, the amplified TCR beta libraries were sequenced as 87-base-pair reads. Per the authors' processing: A later analysis counted 75 million to 100 million unique TCR beta chains across the 650 to 700 repertoires, and roughly 11 million of these chains were shared by at least two donors. To remove PCR and sequencing errors, raw reads were error-corrected and collapsed into unique sequences using a nearest-neighbor algorithm that merged closely related sequences. V, D and J gene segments were assigned by aligning CDR3 sequences to IMGT reference sequences. For a sequence to be retained, at least a six-nucleotide match to both a V gene segment and a J gene segment was required. Rearrangements were classified as productive when the CDR3 lacked stop codons and remained in frame with V and J, and all other rearrangements were classified as non-productive. CDR3 was defined by IMGT convention, running from the second conserved V-encoded cysteine to the conserved J-encoded phenylalanine. In an earlier analysis of more than 550 of the donors, sequences lacking an unambiguous match to a single V gene segment were excluded. In an earlier analysis of 450 to 750 of the donors, a V segment was called functional when productive rearrangements were above 56.7%, and segregating when the standard deviation between donors exceeded 5%. A statistical classification framework was developed to diagnose cytomegalovirus status using the catalog of TCR beta chain sequences. In a later analysis, V and J genes were assigned by comparing TCR nucleotide sequences against IMGT/GENE-DB human TR gene sequences. Using the TCRdist pipeline, a later analysis assigned CDR3 sequences along with most-parsimonious VDJ recombination scenarios. In a later analysis, each TCR beta chain was defined by its CDR3 amino acid sequence together with its V-gene family, and reads without a unique V-gene family were excluded. A later analysis removed 592 highly shared, low-generation-probability nucleotide sequences to deal with suspected cross-contamination and a sequencing artifact. For each public chain, a later analysis derived a clonal expansion index from normalized ranks of inferred template counts within each repertoire. In a later analysis, generation probabilities were computed using a VDJ recombination model fitted to out-of-frame rearrangements, and the results were checked against IGoR. In a later analysis, hypergeometric tests were used to score TCR-TCR, TCR-HLA and TCR-CMV co-occurrence, with a repertoire-size bias correction applied to TCR pairs. In a later analysis, false discovery rates were estimated by permuting HLA or CMV assignments 20 times. A later analysis grouped co-occurring TCRs with DBSCAN, adding TCRdist sequence similarity when clustering within HLA-allele-positive subsets. Repertoires with fewer than 30,000 or more than 120,000 public chains were left out of co-occurrence clustering, as were several repertoires with anomalous nucleotide sharing. As stored in TCRdb, this immuneACCESS dataset retains in-frame rearrangements with V and J assigned. A fraction of the clones does not appear; measured against another copy, unresolved V genes explain less than half of the discrepancy, and the remainder lacks a known reason. The V and J calls and clone size are taken from that table; D and trimming were inferred from the DNA. This sample comprises hundreds of thousands of clones, nearly 80% of them detected only once. The ten top clones hold 1.5% to 2% of the sample.

Measured from the cysteine to the phenylalanine, the CDR3 is 15 residues long. The DNA shown is the 45-base CDR3, in frame from base 1. At the junction V is shortened by 5 bases and J by 8 bases; bases outside the gene matches: 14. As encoded in the germline V gene (reference sequence), CDR1 is MNHEY while CDR2 is SMNVEV. Recombination joined TRBV27 with TRBJ1-2, with 7 bases in between that match TRBD1. The sequence came from a male donor in good health and CMV-seronegative. The sample consisted of PBMCs. The CDR3 region reads CASSPRTGRPGGYTF. The sequenced DNA: TGTGCCAGCAGTCCACGGACAGGTCGGCCGGGGGGCTACACCTTC.